Listed below are T cell receptor beta chains from one sample, sequenced in a study of read filtering for tumor transcriptome and immune sequencing. Each CDR3 protein gets one entry after TCRdb re-called the reads with MiXCR. Among about 47,000 distinct CDR3 sequences listed, about 12% were seen once. The specimen was a population of CD138-negative cells sorted from bone marrow. The receptors stem from a donor at least 40 years old with multiple myeloma. CDR3s include the opening cysteine and the closing phenylalanine or tryptophan. A D gene is named only where the DNA matches it firmly. Clone size is not always given. Where it is, it says once, few, many or a class for expanded clones.

size	V	J	D	CDR3	DNA
many	TRBV5-4	TRBJ2-3	.	CASSYNREDTQYF	TGTGCCAGCAGCTACAACAGGGAGGATACGCAGTATTTT
.	TRBV2	TRBJ2-3	.	CTSSVLAPPGDTQYF	TGTACCAGCAGTGTTTTAGCGCCACCGGGAGATACGCAGTATTTT
once	TRBV30	TRBJ2-2	TRBD2	CAWNHLAGVTGELFF	TGTGCCTGGAATCACTTAGCGGGAGTTACCGGGGAGCTGTTTTTT
.	TRBV6-6	TRBJ1-1	.	CVNSFPRTANTEAFF	TGTGTCAACAGTTTTCCGAGGACTGCGAACACTGAAGCTTTCTTT
many	TRBV29-1	TRBJ1-5	TRBD1	CSASQGANNQPQHF	TGCAGCGCTTCACAGGGGGCAAACAATCAGCCCCAGCATTTT
many	TRBV6-1	TRBJ2-1	TRBD2	CASRALAGGPSEQFF	TGTGCCAGCAGAGCTCTAGCGGGAGGGCCCAGTGAGCAGTTCTTC
many	TRBV10-3	TRBJ1-2	TRBD1	CAISGAVGQGSYGYTF	TGTGCCATCAGTGGGGCGGTAGGACAGGGATCCTATGGCTACACCTTC
many	TRBV20-1	TRBJ2-1	TRBD2	CSAIPTSGTSSYNEQFF	TGCAGTGCTATCCCGACTAGCGGCACAAGCTCCTACAATGAGCAGTTCTTC
many	TRBV6-2/TRBV6-3	TRBJ2-1	.	CASSYQGGGSRFLFEQFF	TGTGCCAGCAGTTACCAGGGTGGGGGGAGCCGATTCCTATTTGAGCAGTTCTTC
many	TRBV11-2	TRBJ1-5	.	CASSFAGGNQPQHF	TGTGCCAGCAGCTTCGCGGGAGGAAATCAGCCCCAGCATTTT
many	TRBV5-1	TRBJ1-2	.	CASSAEIDEVMCYTF	TGCGCCAGCAGCGCAGAAATTGACGAGGTTATGTGCTACACCTTC
.	TRBV2	TRBJ1-1	.	CACRDKLNTEAFF	TGTGCCTGCAGGGACAAGCTGAACACTGAAGCTTTCTTT
many	TRBV3-1	TRBJ2-7	.	CASSLRPYEQYF	TGTGCCAGCAGCCTCCGACCCTACGAGCAGTACTTC
many	TRBV5-1	TRBJ1-1	.	CASRLQPGNTEAFF	TGCGCCAGCAGGCTACAGCCGGGGAACACTGAAGCTTTCTTT
many	TRBV20-1	TRBJ2-1	.	CSASGASQGQTYNEQFF	TGCAGTGCTAGCGGGGCCTCCCAAGGCCAAACCTACAATGAGCAGTTCTTC
few	TRBV7-9	TRBJ1-1	TRBD1	CASRGTGNTEAFF	TGTGCCAGCAGGGGGACAGGGAACACTGAAGCTTTCTTT
many	TRBV20-1	TRBJ2-7	TRBD1	CSARAGTGGLRSSYEQYF	TGCAGTGCTAGAGCCGGGACAGGGGGCTTAAGGAGCTCCTACGAGCAGTACTTC
many	TRBV12-3/TRBV12-4	TRBJ1-1	TRBD1	CATTPTGGTEAFF	TGTGCCACCACCCCAACAGGGGGCACTGAAGCTTTCTTT
many	TRBV7-9	TRBJ1-4	.	CASSLEGRVNEKLFF	TGTGCCAGCAGCTTAGAGGGCAGGGTGAATGAAAAACTGTTTTTT
.	TRBV7-8	TRBJ2-7	.	CASAQGVLRPSGRPYEQYF	TGTGCCAGCGCCCAAGGGGTCCTCCGACCCTCCGGGCGACCCTACGAGCAGTACTTC
medium-sized	TRBV28	TRBJ2-1	TRBD1	CASGFRGSSYNEQFF	TGTGCCAGCGGGTTCAGGGGGAGCTCCTACAATGAGCAGTTCTTC
many	TRBV6-1	TRBJ2-3	TRBD1	CASSVRTGGTDTQYF	TGTGCCAGCAGTGTAAGGACAGGGGGAACAGATACGCAGTATTTT
.	TRBV20-1	TRBJ2-3	.	CSARPSGLTDTQYF	TGCAGTGCTAGGCCTTCGGGGTTAACAGATACGCAGTATTTT
many	TRBV7-2	TRBJ2-7	.	CASSLVIAVGQYF	TGTGCCAGCAGCTTAGTAATAGCCGTGGGGCAGTACTTC
many	TRBV6-2/TRBV6-3	TRBJ2-4	TRBD2	CASSTSAQNIQYF	TGTGCCAGCAGTACTAGCGCGCAAAACATTCAGTACTTC
.	TRBV5-4	TRBJ2-5	TRBD1	CASSSGQGQQETQYF	TGTGCCAGCAGCTCCGGACAGGGGCAACAAGAGACCCAGTACTTC
many	TRBV7-2	TRBJ2-7	.	CASSYAVSYEQYF	TGTGCCAGCAGCTACGCAGTCTCCTACGAGCAGTACTTC
many	TRBV11-2	TRBJ2-1	.	CASSLEWWQSNEQFF	TGTGCCAGCAGCTTAGAGTGGTGGCAAAGCAATGAGCAGTTCTTC